Listed below are T cell receptor beta chains from one sample, sequenced in a study of spatial heterogeneity in lung cancer. Each CDR3 protein is one row after TCRdb ran MiXCR on the 5' RACE reads. The sample yields about 17,000 distinct CDR3 sequences, roughly 5.7% seen once. Sequencing used lung tumor tissue, obtained at surgery. The receptors stem from a male donor with early-stage non-small cell lung cancer. CDR3s include the opening cysteine and the closing phenylalanine or tryptophan. D genes are given only for firm matches. Clone sizes are given selectively: once, few, many, or a class where the clone is expanded.

d_gene,v_gene,j_gene,abundance,len,CDR3nt,CDR3aa
NA,TRBV20-1,TRBJ2-1,many,12,TGCAGTGCTAGCGTGCCCGACAATGAGCAGTTCTTC,CSASVPDNEQFF
TRBD2,TRBV5-1,TRBJ2-3,many,14,TGCGCCAGCTCAAGCGGGGGGGCGGCAGATACGCAGTATTTT,CASSSGGAADTQYF
TRBD1,TRBV10-3,TRBJ2-7,many,14,TGTGCCATCAGTGTGACAGGGGGCCTGGACGAGCAGTACTTC,CAISVTGGLDEQYF
NA,TRBV5-1,TRBJ1-6,many,15,TGCGCCAGCAGCTTAGTACGGGCCCAGACATCACCCCTCCACTTT,CASSLVRAQTSPLHF
NA,TRBV3-2,TRBJ1-5,many,16,TGTGCCAGCAGCCAAGATGGGGGGTTAAGCAATCAGCCCCAGCATTTT,CASSQDGGLSNQPQHF
NA,TRBV6-2/TRBV6-3,TRBJ2-7,medium-sized,12,TGTGCCAGCAGTTACAGGTTGGACGAGCAGTACTTC,CASSYRLDEQYF
NA,TRBV6-5,TRBJ1-1,few,11,TGTGCCAGCAGTTACATGGCTGAAGCTTTCTTT,CASSYMAEAFF
NA,TRBV20-1,TRBJ2-3,many,14,TGCAGTGCTAGAGGAAGGGGGGGGCCAGATACGCAGTATTTT,CSARGRGGPDTQYF
TRBD2,TRBV4-2,TRBJ2-3,many,19,TGTGCCAGCAGCCAAGGGGTTAGCGGGGGAGCTACTAGCACAGATACGCAGTATTTT,CASSQGVSGGATSTDTQYF
TRBD1,TRBV20-1,TRBJ1-5,NA,13,TGCAGTGCTAAGGGACAGGGAGGACAGCCCCAGCATTTT,CSAKGQGGQPQHF
NA,TRBV29-1,TRBJ1-1,NA,14,TGCAGCGTCTCAATCGGACAGTTGAACACTGAAGCTTTCTTT,CSVSIGQLNTEAFF
TRBD1,TRBV28,TRBJ2-5,many,14,TGTGCCAGCAGTAAAGGACAGGCGGAAGAGACCCAGTACTTC,CASSKGQAEETQYF
TRBD1,TRBV28,TRBJ2-5,many,16,TGTGCCAGCAGCCCATCCCCGGGACAGATACGAGAGACCCAGTACTTC,CASSPSPGQIRETQYF
TRBD1,TRBV10-3,TRBJ2-7,many,14,TGTGCCACGTCGGACAGGGGGCTTAGGTACGAGCAGTACTTC,CATSDRGLRYEQYF
TRBD1,TRBV29-1,TRBJ2-5,many,16,TGCAGCGTTGTAAGCCGGGTGGACAGGTTTCAAGAGACCCAGTACTTC,CSVVSRVDRFQETQYF
NA,TRBV7-9,TRBJ2-3,NA,16,TGTGCCAGCAGCTTAGATTATAGCGGAGGCACAGATACGCAGTATTTT,CASSLDYSGGTDTQYF
NA,TRBV7-6,TRBJ2-7,many,15,TGTGCCAGCAGCTTAAGGGCAGGGCGGGTACGGGAGCAGTACTTC,CASSLRAGRVREQYF
NA,TRBV29-1,TRBJ2-7,many,13,TGCAGCGCTGCGACAGGAGGCTCCTACGAGCAGTACTTC,CSAATGGSYEQYF
TRBD2,TRBV7-2,TRBJ2-3,many,17,TGTGCCAGCAGGACCCCCCCTAGCGGGAGTAGAACAGATACGCAGTATTTT,CASRTPPSGSRTDTQYF
NA,TRBV6-6,TRBJ2-7,many,16,TGTGCCAGCAGTTACACCGGCCCGTTTGGCGTCTACGAGCAGTACTTC,CASSYTGPFGVYEQYF
NA,TRBV6-6,TRBJ2-7,many,12,TGTGCCAGCATGTCGCCATCCTACGAGCAGTACTTC,CASMSPSYEQYF